Sequencing of this T cell receptor beta chain was carried out in a study of cytomegalovirus exposure and HLA in healthy donors. V lost 4 bases to trimming and J lost 6 bases; unmatched junction nucleotides: 12. This CDR3 contains 16 residues. Germline V gene lookup returns CDR1 MRHNA and CDR2 SNTAGT. The PCR had 60 Vbeta and 13 Jbeta primers. Per the original data handling: Some 10 million of the roughly 80 million unique TCR beta chains counted in a later analysis were shared. The assay was immunoSEQ multiplex PCR, and TCRdb's table has in-frame clones only and misses some. The V and J calls and the clone size are those of that table, but D and trimming were determined from the DNA. The table includes about 190,000 clones, 83% detected once.

Sequences were obtained from PBMCs. The sequence came from a man aged 50 to 59 in good health and CMV-seronegative. This chain links TRBV6-4 with TRBJ2-3, with TRBD2 identical over 8 bases. CDR3 in amino acids: CASSASPSGRTDTQYF. The CDR3 coding sequence is TGTGCCAGCAGTGCGAGCCCTAGCGGGCGGACCGATACGCAGTATTTT.